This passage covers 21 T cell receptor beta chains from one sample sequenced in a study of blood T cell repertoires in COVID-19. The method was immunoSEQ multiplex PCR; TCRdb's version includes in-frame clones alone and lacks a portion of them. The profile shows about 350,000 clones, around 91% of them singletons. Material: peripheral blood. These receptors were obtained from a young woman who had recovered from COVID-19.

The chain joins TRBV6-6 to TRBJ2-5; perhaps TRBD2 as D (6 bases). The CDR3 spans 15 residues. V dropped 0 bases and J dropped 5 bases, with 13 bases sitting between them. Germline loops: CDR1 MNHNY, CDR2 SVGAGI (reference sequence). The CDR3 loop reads CASSYSRRGGETQYF. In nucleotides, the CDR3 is TGTGCCAGCAGTTACTCGAGGAGGGGTGGGGAGACCCAGTACTTC.

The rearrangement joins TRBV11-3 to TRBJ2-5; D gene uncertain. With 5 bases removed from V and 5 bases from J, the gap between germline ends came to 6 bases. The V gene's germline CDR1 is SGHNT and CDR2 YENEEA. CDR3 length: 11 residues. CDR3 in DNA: TGTGCCAGCAGCCCCGGGGAGACCCAGTACTTC. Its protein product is CASSPGETQYF.

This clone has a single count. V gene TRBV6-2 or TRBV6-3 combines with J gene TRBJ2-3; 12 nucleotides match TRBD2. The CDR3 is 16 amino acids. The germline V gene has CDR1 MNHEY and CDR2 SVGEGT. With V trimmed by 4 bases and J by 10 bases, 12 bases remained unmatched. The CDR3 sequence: CASSSPTSGSTRSQYF. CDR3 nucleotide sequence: TGTGCCAGCAGTTCACCGACTAGCGGGAGCACTAGGTCGCAGTATTTT.

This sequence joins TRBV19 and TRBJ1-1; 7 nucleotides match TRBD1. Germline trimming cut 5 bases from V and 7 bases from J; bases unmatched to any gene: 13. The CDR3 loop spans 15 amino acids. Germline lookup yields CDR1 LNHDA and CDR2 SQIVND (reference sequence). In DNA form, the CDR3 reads TGTGCCAGTAGTCCTAGAAAGGGGGCGTTTTTTGAAGCTTTCTTT. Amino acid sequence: CASSPRKGAFFEAFF.

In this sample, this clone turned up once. The CDR3: CASSDRGSVTQYF. DNA for the CDR3: TGTGCCAGCAGTGATAGGGGGTCAGTGACCCAGTACTTC. The gene calls are TRBV2 and TRBJ2-5, with D possibly being TRBD1 (6 bases). The CDR3 is made up of 13 amino acids. CDR1 is SNHLY and CDR2 is FYNNEI in the germline V gene. V lost 3 bases and J lost 7, with 12 bases in between.

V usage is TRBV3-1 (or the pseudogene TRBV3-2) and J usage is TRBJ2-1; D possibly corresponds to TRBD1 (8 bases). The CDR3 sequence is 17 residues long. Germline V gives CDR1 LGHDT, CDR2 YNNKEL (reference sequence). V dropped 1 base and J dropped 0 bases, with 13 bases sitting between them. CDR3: CASSQAGGGSSYNEQFF. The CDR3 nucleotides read TGTGCCAGCAGCCAAGCAGGGGGCGGGAGCTCCTACAATGAGCAGTTCTTC.

Here the CDR3 reads CASSWGRGLGETQYF. CDR3 DNA: TGTGCCAGCAGTTGGGGCAGGGGGCTAGGGGAGACCCAGTACTTC. The chain recombines TRBV27 with TRBJ2-5; 8 nucleotides line up with TRBD1. This CDR3 contains 15 residues. Germline-derived CDR1 and CDR2 are MNHEY and SMNVEV (reference sequence). Trimming removed 4 bases from V and 5 bases from J; junction bases left unmatched: 9.

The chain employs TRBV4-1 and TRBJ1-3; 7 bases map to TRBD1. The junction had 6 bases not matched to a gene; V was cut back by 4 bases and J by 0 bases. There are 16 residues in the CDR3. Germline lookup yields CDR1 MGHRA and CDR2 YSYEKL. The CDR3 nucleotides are TGCGCCAGCAGCCCCCCGGGACAGAGCTCTGGAAACACCATATATTTT. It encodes CASSPPGQSSGNTIYF.

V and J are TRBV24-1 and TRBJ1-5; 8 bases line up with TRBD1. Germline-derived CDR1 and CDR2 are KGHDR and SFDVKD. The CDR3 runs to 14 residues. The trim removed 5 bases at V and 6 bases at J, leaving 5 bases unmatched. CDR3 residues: CATSVRGQGQPQHF. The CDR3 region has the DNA TGTGCCACCAGTGTCAGGGGGCAAGGTCAGCCCCAGCATTTT.

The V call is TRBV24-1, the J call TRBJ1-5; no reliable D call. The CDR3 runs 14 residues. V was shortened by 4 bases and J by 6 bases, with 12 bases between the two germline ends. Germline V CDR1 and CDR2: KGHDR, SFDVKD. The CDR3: CATSDVNSGQPQHF. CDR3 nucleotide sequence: TGTGCCACCAGTGACGTGAACAGTGGTCAGCCCCAGCATTTT.

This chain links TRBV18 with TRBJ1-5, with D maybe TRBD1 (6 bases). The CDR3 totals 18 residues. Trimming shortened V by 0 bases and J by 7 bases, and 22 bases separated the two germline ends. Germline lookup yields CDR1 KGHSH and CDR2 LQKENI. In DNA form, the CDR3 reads TGTGCCAGCTCACCACCGGCAGGGGATGGATCGCTTGTACAGCCCCAGCATTTT. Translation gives CASSPPAGDGSLVQPQHF. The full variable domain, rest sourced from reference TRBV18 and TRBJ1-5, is NAGVMQNPRHLVRRRGQEARLRCSPMKGHSHVYWYRQLPEEGLKFMVYLQKENIIDESGMPKERFSAEFPKEGPSILRIQQVVRGDSAAYFCASSPPAGDGSLVQPQHFGDGTRLSIL.

The chain's CDR3 is CASSSTDGNTIYF. CDR3 DNA: TGTGCCAGCAGCTCGACAGATGGAAACACCATATATTTT. V and J are TRBV7-2 and TRBJ1-3, with D tentatively TRBD1 (5 bases). Deletions cut 4 bases from V and 3 bases from J, with 7 bases between. The CDR3 runs to 13 residues. Germline values: CDR1 SGHTA, CDR2 FQGNSA.

Here the CDR3 DNA reads TGTGCCAGCAGTTCGAGGACAGGGGTGGTCGGGGAGCTGTTTTTT. It is translated as CASSSRTGVVGELFF. The rearrangement links TRBV27 to TRBJ2-2; TRBD1 matches at 9 bases. Looked up from germline, CDR1 is MNHEY and CDR2 is SMNVEV (reference sequence). This CDR3 has 15 amino acids. J gave up 7 bases and V 4 bases, and 7 bases lay outside the gene matches.

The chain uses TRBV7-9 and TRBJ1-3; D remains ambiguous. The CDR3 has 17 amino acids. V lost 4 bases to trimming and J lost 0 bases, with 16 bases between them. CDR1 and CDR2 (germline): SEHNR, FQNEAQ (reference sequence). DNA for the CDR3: TGTGCCAGCAGCTCACCGGGGTCTCCCAGCTCTGGAAACACCATATATTTT. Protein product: CASSSPGSPSSGNTIYF.

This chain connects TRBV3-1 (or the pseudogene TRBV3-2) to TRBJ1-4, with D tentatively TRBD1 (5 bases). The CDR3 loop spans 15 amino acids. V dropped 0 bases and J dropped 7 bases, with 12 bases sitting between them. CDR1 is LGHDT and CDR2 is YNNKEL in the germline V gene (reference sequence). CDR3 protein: CASSQEGIGGEKLFF. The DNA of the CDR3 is TGTGCCAGCAGCCAAGAAGGGATCGGGGGTGAAAAACTGTTTTTT.

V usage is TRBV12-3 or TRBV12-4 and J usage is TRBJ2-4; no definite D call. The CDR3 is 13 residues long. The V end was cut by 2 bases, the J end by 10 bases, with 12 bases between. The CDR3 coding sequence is TGTGCCAGCAGTTTAAAAAAGACCGGGATTCAGTACTTC. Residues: CASSLKKTGIQYF.

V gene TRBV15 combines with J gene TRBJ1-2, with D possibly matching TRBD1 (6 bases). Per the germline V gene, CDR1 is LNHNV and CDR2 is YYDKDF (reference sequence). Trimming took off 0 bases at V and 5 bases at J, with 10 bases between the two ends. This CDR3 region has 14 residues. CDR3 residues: CATSRDKRGYGYTF. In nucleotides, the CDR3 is TGTGCCACCAGCAGAGATAAGAGGGGGTATGGCTACACCTTC.

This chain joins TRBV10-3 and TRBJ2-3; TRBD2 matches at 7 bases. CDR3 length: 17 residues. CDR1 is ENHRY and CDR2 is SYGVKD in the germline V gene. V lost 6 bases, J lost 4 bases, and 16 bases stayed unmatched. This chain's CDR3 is CAIRALDGGRGADTQYF. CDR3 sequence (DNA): TGTGCCATCAGGGCCCTAGATGGCGGGAGAGGGGCAGATACGCAGTATTTT.

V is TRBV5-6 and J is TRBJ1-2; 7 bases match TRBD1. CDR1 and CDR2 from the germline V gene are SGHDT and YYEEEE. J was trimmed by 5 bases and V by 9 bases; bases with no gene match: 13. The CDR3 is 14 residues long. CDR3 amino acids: CATRPGQAGYGYTF. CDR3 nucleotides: TGTGCCACCCGTCCCGGACAGGCCGGTTATGGCTACACCTTC. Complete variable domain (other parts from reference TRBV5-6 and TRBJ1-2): DAGVTQSPTHLIKTRGQQVTLRCSPKSGHDTVSWYQQALGQGPQFIFQYYEEEERQRGNFPDRFSGHQFPNYSSELNVNALLLGDSALYLCATRPGQAGYGYTFGSGTRLTVV.

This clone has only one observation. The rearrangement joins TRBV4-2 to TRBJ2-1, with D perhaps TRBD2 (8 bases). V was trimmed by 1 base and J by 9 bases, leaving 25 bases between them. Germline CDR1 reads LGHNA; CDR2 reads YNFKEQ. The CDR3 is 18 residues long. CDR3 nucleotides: TGTGCCAGCAGCCAAGGAACTAGCGGTGCAGGGGGTATTGGTGAGCAGTTCTTC. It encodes CASSQGTSGAGGIGEQFF.

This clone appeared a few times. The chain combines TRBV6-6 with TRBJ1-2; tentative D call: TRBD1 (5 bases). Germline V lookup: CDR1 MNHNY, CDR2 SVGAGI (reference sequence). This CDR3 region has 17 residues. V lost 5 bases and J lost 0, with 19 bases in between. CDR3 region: CASSRGGAAGSNYGYTF. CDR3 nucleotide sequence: TGTGCCAGCAGTCGCGGCGGGGCGGCGGGATCTAACTATGGCTACACCTTC.